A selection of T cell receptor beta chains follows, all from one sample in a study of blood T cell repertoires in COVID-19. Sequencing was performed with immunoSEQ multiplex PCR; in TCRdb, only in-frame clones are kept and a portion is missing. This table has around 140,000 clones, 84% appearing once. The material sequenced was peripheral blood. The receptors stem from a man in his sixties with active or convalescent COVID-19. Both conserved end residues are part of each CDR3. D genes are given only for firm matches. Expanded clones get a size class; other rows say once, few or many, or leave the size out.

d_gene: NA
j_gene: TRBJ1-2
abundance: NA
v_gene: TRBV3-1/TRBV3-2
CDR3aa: CASSYVTGANYGYTF
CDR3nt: TGTGCCAGCAGCTACGTGACAGGAGCTAACTATGGCTACACCTTC

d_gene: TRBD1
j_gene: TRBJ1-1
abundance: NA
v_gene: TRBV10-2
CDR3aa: CASSEFQGAEAFF
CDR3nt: TGCGCCAGCAGTGAGTTCCAGGGGGCTGAAGCTTTCTTT

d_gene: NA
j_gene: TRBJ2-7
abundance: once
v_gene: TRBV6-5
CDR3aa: CASQTATPYEQYF
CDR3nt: TGTGCCAGCCAAACAGCTACCCCCTACGAGCAGTACTTC

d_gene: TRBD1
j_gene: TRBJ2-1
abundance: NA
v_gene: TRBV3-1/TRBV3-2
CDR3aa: CASSHRPLPRGLANEQFF
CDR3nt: TGTGCCAGCAGCCACCGACCTTTACCCAGGGGGCTCGCGAACGAGCAGTTCTTC

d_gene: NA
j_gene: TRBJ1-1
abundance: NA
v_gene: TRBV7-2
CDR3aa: CASSSQGRNTEAFF
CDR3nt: TGTGCCAGCAGCTCACAGGGCCGGAACACTGAAGCTTTCTTT

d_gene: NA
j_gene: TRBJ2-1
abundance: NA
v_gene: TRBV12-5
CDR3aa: CASGLVGTPYNEQFF
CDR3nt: TGTGCTAGTGGTTTGGTTGGGACACCCTACAATGAGCAGTTCTTC

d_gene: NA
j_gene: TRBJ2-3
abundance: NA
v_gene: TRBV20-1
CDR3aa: CSASRGQPGDTQYF
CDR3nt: TGCAGTGCTAGTCGAGGCCAGCCTGGAGATACGCAGTATTTT

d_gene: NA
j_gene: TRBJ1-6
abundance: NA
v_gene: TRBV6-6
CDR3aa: CASEENYNSPLHF
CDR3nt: TGTGCCAGCGAAGAGAACTATAATTCACCCCTCCACTTT

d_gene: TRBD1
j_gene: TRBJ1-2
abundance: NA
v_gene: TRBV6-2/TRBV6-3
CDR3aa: CASSSTNRGLRSGYTF
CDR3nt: TGTGCCAGCAGTTCCACCAACAGGGGGCTTCGGTCTGGCTACACCTTC

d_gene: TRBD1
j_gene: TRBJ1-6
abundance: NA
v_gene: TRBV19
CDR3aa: CASSWGQDNSPLHF
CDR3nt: TGTGCCAGTAGTTGGGGACAGGATAATTCACCCCTCCACTTT

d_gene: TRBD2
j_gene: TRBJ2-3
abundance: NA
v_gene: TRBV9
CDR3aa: CASSVDPSGRVNTQYF
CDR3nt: TGTGCCAGCAGCGTAGATCCTAGCGGGAGGGTAAATACGCAGTATTTT

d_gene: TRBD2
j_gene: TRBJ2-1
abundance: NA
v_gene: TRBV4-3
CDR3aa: CASSQLAGSANEQFF
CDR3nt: TGCGCCAGCAGCCAACTAGCGGGGTCAGCCAATGAGCAGTTCTTC

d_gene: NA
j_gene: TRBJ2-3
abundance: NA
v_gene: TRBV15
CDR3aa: CATSRPSGREYSTDTQYF
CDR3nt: TGTGCCACCAGCAGACCCTCCGGCCGGGAATATAGCACAGATACGCAGTATTTT

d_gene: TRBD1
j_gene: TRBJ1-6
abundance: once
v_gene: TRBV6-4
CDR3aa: CASSEGTGYSPLHF
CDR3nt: TGTGCCAGCAGTGAAGGGACAGGGTATTCACCCCTCCACTTT

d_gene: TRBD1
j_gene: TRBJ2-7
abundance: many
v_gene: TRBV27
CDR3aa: CASSNTGAGEQYF
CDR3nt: TGTGCCAGCAGCAACACAGGGGCTGGCGAGCAGTACTTC

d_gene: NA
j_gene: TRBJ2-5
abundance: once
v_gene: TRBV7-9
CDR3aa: CASSLLAGQGGETQYF
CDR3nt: TGTGCCAGCAGCTTATTAGCGGGACAGGGAGGGGAGACCCAGTACTTC

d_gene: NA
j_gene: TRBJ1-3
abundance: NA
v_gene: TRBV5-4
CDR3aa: CASSPRQDPFSGNTIYF
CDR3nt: TGTGCCAGCAGCCCGAGACAGGACCCTTTCTCTGGAAACACCATATATTTT

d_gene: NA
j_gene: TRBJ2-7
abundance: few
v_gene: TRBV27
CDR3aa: CASSSNFPYEQYF
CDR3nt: TGTGCCAGCAGTTCAAATTTCCCCTACGAGCAGTACTTC

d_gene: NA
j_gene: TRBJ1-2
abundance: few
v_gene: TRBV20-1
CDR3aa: CSANNNYGYTF
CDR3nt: TGCAGTGCTAATAATAACTATGGCTACACCTTC

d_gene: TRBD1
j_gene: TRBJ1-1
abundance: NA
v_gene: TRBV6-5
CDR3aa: CASSTQDRGLTEAFF
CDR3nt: TGTGCCAGCAGTACCCAGGACAGGGGGCTCACTGAAGCTTTCTTT

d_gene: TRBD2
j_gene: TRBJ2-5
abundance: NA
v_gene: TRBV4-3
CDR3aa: CASSQSSGGLAGGQQETQYF
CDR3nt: TGCGCCAGCAGCCAATCCTCCGGGGGACTAGCGGGAGGCCAGCAAGAGACCCAGTACTTC

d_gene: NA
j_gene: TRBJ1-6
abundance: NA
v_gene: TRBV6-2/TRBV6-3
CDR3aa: CASSPSGSYNSPLHF
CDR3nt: TGTGCCAGCAGCCCCAGCGGCTCCTATAATTCACCCCTCCACTTT

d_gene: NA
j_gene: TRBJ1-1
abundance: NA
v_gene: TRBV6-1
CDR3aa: CASSDRTEAFF
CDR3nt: TGTGCCAGCAGTGACAGGACTGAAGCTTTCTTT

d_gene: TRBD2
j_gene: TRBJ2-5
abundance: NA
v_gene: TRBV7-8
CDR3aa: CASSKGRGETQYF
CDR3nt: TGTGCCAGCAGCAAGGGGAGGGGAGAGACCCAGTACTTC

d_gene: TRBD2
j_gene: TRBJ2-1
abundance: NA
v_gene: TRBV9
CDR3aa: CASSDGTSGYNEQFF
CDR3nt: TGTGCCAGCAGCGACGGGACTAGCGGTTACAATGAGCAGTTCTTC

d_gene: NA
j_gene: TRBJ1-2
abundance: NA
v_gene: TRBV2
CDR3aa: CASRQDRPSNYGYTF
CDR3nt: TGTGCCAGCAGGCAAGACAGGCCCTCTAACTATGGCTACACCTTC

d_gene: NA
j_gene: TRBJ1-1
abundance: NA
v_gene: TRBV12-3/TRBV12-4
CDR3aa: CASSPVFVRAFF
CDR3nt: TGTGCCAGCAGTCCCGTGTTTGTGCGGGCTTTCTTT

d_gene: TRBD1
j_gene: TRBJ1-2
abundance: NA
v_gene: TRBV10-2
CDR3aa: CASRREEGAKTDGYTF
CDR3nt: TGCGCCAGCAGGAGGGAGGAGGGGGCCAAGACAGACGGCTACACCTTC

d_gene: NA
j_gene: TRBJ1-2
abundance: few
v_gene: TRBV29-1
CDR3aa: CSVVRGRFGGYTF
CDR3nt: TGCAGCGTTGTAAGGGGCCGCTTTGGAGGCTACACCTTC

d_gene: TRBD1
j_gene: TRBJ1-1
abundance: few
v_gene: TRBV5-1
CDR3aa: CATTPGTVNTEAFF
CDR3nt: TGCGCCACGACCCCCGGGACAGTGAACACTGAAGCTTTCTTT

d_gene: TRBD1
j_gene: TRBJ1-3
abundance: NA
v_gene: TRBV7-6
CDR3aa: CASSSSTGGANTIYF
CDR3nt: TGTGCCAGCAGCTCCTCGACAGGGGGAGCAAACACCATATATTTT

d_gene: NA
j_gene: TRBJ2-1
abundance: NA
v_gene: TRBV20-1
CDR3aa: CSALVYNEQFF
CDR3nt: TGCAGTGCTTTAGTTTACAATGAGCAGTTCTTC

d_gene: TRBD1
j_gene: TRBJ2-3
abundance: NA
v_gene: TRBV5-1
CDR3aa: CASSQGQGAVDTQYF
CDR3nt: TGCGCCAGCAGCCAGGGACAGGGGGCAGTAGATACGCAGTATTTT

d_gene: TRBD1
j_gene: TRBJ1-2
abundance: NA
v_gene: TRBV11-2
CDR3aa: CASSWTGTLGGYTF
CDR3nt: TGTGCCAGCAGCTGGACAGGGACTCTGGGTGGCTACACCTTC

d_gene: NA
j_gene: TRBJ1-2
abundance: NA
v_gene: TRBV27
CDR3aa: CASSTGRGTTIEGYTF
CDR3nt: TGTGCCAGCAGCACGGGGAGGGGGACAACAATCGAAGGCTACACCTTC

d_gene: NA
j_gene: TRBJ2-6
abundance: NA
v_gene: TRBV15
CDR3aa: CATSRDPRGSGANVLTF
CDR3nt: TGTGCCACCAGCAGAGATCCTAGGGGAAGTGGGGCCAACGTCCTGACTTTC

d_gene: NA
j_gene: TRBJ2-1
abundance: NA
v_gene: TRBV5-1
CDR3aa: CASSLVRGQLKYNEQFF
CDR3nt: TGCGCCAGCAGCTTGGTCAGGGGCCAACTAAAGTACAATGAGCAGTTCTTC

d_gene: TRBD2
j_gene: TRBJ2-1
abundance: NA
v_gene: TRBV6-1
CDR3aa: CASSEFGGGSYNEQFF
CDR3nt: TGTGCCAGCAGTGAATTTGGCGGGGGTTCCTACAATGAGCAGTTCTTC

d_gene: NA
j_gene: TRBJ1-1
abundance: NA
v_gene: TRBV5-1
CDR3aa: CASSPYGGPNTEAFF
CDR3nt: TGCGCCAGCAGCCCCTACGGGGGGCCGAACACTGAAGCTTTCTTT

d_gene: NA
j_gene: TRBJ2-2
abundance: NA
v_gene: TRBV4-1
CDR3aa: CASSQRTPGTGELFF
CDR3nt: TGCGCCAGCAGCCAAAGGACACCCGGGACCGGGGAGCTGTTTTTT

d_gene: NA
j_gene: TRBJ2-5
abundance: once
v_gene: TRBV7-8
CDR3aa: CASSLVGSQETQYF
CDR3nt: TGTGCCAGCAGCTTAGTGGGCAGCCAAGAGACCCAGTACTTC

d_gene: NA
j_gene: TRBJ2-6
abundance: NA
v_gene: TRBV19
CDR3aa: CASSQGTSSGANVLTF
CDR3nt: TGTGCCAGTAGTCAGGGGACCTCATCTGGGGCCAACGTCCTGACTTTC

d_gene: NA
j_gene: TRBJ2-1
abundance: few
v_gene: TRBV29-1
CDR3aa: CSVGAVSYNEQFF
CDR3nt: TGCAGCGTTGGGGCAGTCTCCTACAATGAGCAGTTCTTC

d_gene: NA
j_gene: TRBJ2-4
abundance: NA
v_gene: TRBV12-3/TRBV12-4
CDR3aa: CASGYPGLEIYF
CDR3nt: TGTGCCAGCGGCTACCCGGGACTTGAAATCTACTTC

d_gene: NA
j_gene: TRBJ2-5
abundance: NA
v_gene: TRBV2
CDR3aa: CASRSVFETQYF
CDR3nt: TGTGCCAGCAGGAGTGTCTTTGAGACCCAGTACTTC

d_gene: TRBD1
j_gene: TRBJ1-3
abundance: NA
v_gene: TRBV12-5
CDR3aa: CASGSGTGVGNTIYF
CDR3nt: TGTGCTAGTGGGTCCGGGACAGGGGTAGGAAACACCATATATTTT

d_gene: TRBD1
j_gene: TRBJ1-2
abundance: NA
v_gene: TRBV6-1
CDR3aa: CASSDRDRGAHGYTF
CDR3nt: TGTGCCAGCAGTGACCGGGACAGGGGAGCGCATGGCTACACCTTC

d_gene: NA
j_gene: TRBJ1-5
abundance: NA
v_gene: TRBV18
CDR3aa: CASSPTTGTNQPQHF
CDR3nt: TGTGCCAGCTCACCTACTACAGGGACCAATCAGCCCCAGCATTTT

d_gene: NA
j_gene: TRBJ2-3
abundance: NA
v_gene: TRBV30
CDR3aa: CAWSVPGSTDTQYF
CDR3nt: TGTGCCTGGAGTGTACCGGGGAGCACAGATACGCAGTATTTT

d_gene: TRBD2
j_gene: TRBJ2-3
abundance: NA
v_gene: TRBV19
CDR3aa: CASRPAGGRTDTQYF
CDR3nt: TGTGCCAGTAGACCAGCGGGAGGACGCACAGATACGCAGTATTTT

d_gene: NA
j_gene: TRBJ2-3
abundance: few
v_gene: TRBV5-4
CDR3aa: CASSLGRGADTQYF
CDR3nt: TGTGCCAGCAGCTTGGGACGCGGCGCAGATACGCAGTATTTT

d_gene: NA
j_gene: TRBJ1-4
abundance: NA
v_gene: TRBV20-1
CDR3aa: CSASSLLRAATNEKLFF
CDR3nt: TGCAGTGCTAGTTCACTTTTACGAGCCGCAACTAATGAAAAACTGTTTTTT

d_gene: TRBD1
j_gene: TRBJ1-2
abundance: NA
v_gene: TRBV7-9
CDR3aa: CASSLTGGYGYTF
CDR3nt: TGTGCCAGCAGCTTAACAGGGGGCTATGGCTACACCTTC

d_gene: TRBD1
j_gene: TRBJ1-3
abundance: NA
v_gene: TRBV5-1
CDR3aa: CASSHGTEGNTIYF
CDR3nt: TGCGCCAGCAGCCACGGGACAGAAGGAAACACCATATATTTT